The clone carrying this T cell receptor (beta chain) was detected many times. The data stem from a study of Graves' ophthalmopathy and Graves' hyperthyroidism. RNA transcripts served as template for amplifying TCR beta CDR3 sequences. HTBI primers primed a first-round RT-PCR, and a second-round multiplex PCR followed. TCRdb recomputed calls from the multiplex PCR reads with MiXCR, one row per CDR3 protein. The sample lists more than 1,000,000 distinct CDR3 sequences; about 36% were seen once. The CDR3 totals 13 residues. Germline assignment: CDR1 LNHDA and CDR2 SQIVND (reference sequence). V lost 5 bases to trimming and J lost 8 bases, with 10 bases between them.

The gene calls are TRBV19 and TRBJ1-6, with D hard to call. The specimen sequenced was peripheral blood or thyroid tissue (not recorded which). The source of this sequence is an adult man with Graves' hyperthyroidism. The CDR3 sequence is CASSERAHSPLHF. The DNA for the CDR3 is TGTGCCAGTAGTGAGAGGGCTCATTCACCCCTCCACTTT. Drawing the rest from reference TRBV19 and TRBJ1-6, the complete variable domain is DGGITQSPKYLFRKEGQNVTLSCEQNLNHDAMYWYRQDPGQGLRLIYYSQIVNDFQKGDIAEGYSVSREKKESFPLTVTSAQKNPTAFYLCASSERAHSPLHFGNGTRLTVT.